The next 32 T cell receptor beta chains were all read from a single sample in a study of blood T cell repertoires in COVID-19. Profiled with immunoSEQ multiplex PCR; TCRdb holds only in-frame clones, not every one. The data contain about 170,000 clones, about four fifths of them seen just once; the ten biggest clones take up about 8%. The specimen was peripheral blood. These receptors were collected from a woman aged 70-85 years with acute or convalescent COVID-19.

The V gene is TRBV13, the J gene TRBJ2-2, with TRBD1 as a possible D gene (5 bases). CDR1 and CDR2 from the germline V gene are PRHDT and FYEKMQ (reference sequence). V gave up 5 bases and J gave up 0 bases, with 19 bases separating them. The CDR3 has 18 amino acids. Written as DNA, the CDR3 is TGTGCCAGCAGCCCCCCCAGGGTTCGGCCTTCGAACACCGGGGAGCTGTTTTTT. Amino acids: CASSPPRVRPSNTGELFF.

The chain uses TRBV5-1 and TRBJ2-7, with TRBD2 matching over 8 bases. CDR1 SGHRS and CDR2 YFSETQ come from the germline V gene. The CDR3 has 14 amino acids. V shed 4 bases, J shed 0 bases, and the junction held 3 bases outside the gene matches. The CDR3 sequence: CASSLSGGSYEQYF. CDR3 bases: TGCGCCAGCAGCCTGAGCGGGGGCTCCTACGAGCAGTACTTC.

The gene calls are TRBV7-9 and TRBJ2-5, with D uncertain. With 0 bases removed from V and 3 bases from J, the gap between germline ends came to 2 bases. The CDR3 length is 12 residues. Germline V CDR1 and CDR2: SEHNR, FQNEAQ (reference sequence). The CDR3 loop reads CASSLAEETQYF. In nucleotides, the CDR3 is TGTGCCAGCAGCTTAGCCGAAGAGACCCAGTACTTC.

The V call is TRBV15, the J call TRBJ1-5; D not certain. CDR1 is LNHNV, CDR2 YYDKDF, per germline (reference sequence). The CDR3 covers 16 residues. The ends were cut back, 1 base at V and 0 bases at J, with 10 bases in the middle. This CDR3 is CATSRVSGYSNQPQHF. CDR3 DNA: TGTGCCACCAGCAGAGTGAGCGGTTATAGCAATCAGCCCCAGCATTTT.

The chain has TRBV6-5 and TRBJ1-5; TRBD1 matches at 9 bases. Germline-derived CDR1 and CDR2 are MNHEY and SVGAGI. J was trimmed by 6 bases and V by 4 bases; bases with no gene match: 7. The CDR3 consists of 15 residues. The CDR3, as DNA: TGTGCCAGCAGTTTTTCCGGGACAGGGATTCAGCCCCAGCATTTT. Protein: CASSFSGTGIQPQHF.

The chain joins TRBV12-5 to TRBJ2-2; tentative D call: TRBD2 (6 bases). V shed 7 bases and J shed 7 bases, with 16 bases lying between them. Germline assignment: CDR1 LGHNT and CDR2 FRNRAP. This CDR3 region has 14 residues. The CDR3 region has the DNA TGTGCTAGTGCCCGGGACGGGGGTGGCGGGGAGCTGTTTTTT. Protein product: CASARDGGGGELFF.

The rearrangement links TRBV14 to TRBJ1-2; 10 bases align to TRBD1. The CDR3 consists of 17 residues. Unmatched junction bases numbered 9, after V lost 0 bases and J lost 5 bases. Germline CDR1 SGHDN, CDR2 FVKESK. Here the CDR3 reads CASSQDRPWGQGYGYTF. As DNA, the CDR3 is TGTGCCAGCAGCCAAGACCGACCTTGGGGACAGGGGTATGGCTACACCTTC.

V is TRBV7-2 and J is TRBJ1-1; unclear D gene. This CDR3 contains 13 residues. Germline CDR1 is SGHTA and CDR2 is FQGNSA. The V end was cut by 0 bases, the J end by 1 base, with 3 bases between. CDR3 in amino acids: CASSLAQNTEAFF. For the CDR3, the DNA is TGTGCCAGCAGCTTAGCCCAGAACACTGAAGCTTTCTTT.

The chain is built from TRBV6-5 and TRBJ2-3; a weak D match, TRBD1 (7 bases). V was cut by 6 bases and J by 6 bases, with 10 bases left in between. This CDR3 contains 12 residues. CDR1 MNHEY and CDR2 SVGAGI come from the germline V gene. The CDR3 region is CASSRGADTQYF. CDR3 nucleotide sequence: TGTGCCAGCAGCAGGGGGGCCGATACGCAGTATTTT.

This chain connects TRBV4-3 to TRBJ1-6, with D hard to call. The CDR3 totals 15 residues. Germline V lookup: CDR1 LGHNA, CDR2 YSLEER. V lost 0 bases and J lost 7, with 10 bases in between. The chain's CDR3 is CASSQDHTRNSPLHF. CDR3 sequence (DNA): TGCGCCAGCAGCCAAGATCACACGCGGAATTCACCCCTCCACTTT.

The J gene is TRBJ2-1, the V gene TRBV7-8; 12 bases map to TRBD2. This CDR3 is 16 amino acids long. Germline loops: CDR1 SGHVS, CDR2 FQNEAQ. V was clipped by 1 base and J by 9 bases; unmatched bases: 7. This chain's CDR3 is CASSLGRLAGAGEQFF. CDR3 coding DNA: TGTGCCAGCAGCTTAGGACGACTAGCGGGAGCGGGTGAGCAGTTCTTC.

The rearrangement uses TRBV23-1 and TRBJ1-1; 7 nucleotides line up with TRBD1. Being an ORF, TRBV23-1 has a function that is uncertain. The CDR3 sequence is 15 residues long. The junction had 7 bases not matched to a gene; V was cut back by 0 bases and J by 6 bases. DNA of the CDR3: TGCGCCAGCAGTCAATCATCTAACAGGGGATCTGAAGCTTTCTTT. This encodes CASSQSSNRGSEAFF.

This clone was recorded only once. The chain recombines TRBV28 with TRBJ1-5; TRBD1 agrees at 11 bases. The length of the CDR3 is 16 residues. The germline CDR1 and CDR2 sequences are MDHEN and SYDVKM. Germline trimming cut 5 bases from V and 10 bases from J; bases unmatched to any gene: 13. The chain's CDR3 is CASSPPRTGGASPQHF. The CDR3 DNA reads TGTGCCAGCAGTCCCCCGAGGACAGGGGGCGCGTCACCCCAGCATTTT.

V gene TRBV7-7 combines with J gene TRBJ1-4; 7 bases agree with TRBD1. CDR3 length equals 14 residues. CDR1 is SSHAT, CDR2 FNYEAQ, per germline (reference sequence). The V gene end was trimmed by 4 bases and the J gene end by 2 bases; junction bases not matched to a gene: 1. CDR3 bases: TGTGCCAGCAGCTCGGGACAGACTAATGAAAAACTGTTTTTT. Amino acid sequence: CASSSGQTNEKLFF.

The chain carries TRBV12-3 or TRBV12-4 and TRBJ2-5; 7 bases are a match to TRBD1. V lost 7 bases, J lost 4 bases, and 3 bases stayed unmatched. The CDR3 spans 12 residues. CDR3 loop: CASTRTGETQYF. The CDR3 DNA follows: TGTGCCAGCACTAGGACAGGAGAGACCCAGTACTTC.

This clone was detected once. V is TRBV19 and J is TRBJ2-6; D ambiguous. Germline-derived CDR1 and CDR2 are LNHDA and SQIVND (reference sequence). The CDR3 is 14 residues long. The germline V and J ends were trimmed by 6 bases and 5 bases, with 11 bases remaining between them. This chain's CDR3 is CASSADYWANVLTF. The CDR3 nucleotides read TGTGCCAGTAGCGCGGATTACTGGGCCAACGTCCTGACTTTC.

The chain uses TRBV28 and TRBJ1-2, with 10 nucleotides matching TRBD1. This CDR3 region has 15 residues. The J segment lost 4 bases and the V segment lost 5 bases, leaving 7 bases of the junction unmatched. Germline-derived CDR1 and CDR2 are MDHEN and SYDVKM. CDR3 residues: CASSPPGQGSYGYTF. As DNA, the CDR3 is TGTGCCAGCAGTCCACCGGGACAGGGGAGCTATGGCTACACCTTC.

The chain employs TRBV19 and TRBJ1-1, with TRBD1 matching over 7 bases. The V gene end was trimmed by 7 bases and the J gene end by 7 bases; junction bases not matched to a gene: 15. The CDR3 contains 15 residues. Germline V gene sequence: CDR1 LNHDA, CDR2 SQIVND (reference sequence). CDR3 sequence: CASTDSGQPELEAFF. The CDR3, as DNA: TGTGCCAGTACTGACTCGGGACAGCCAGAGCTTGAAGCTTTCTTT.

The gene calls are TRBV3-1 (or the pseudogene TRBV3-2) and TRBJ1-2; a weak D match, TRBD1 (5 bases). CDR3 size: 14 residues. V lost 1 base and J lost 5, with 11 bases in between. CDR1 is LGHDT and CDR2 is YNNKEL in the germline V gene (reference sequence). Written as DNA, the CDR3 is TGTGCCAGCAGCCAAGCGGGACGGGAGTATGGCTACACCTTC. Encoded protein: CASSQAGREYGYTF.

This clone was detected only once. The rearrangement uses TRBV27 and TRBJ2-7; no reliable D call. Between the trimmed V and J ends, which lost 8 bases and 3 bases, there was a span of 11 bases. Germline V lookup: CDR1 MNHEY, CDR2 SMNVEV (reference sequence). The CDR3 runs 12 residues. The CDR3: CASGPNRYEQYF. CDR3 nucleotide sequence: TGTGCCAGCGGGCCCAATCGCTACGAGCAGTACTTC.

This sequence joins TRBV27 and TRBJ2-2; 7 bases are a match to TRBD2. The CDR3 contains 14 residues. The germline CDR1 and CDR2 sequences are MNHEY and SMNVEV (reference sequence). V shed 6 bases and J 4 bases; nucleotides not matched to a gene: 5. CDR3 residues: CASSTGTTTGELFF. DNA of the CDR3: TGTGCCAGCAGCACCGGGACTACCACCGGGGAGCTGTTTTTT.

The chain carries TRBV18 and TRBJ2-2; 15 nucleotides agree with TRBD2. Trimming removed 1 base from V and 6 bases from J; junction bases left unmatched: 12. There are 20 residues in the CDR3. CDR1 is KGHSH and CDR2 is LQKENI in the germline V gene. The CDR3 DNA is TGTGCCAGCTCACCACGCCCCGGACTAGCGGGAGGGAACAAGCCCGGGGAGCTGTTTTTT. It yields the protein CASSPRPGLAGGNKPGELFF.

CDR3 amino acids: CASSLEGQGAANTEAFF. The CDR3 region has the DNA TGTGCCAGCAGCTTGGAGGGACAGGGGGCCGCGAACACTGAAGCTTTCTTT. The genes are TRBV5-5 and TRBJ1-1; 12 bases align to TRBD1. CDR1 and CDR2 from the germline V gene are SGHKS and YYEKEE (reference sequence). Unmatched junction bases numbered 4, after V lost 0 bases and J lost 1 base. CDR3 size: 17 residues.

The CDR3 coding sequence is TGCGCCAGCAGCCAGAGACACTACAATGAGCAGTTCTTC. This translates into CASSQRHYNEQFF. The chain is built from TRBV4-3 and TRBJ2-1; no reliable D call. Germline loops: CDR1 LGHNA, CDR2 YSLEER. This CDR3 is 13 amino acids long. V was shortened by 3 bases and J by 3 bases, with 6 bases between the two germline ends.

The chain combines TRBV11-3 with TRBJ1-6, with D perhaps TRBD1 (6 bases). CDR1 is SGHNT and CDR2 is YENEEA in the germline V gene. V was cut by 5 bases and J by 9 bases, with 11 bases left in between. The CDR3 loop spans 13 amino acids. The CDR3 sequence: CASSRLQGSPLHF. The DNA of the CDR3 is TGTGCCAGCAGCCGCTTACAGGGTTCACCCCTCCACTTT.

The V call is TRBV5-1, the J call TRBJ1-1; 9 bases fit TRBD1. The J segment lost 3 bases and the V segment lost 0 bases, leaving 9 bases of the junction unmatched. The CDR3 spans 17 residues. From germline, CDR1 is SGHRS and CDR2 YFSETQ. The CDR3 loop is CASSLARTGVSHTEAFF. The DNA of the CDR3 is TGCGCCAGCAGCTTGGCCAGGACAGGGGTATCTCACACTGAAGCTTTCTTT.

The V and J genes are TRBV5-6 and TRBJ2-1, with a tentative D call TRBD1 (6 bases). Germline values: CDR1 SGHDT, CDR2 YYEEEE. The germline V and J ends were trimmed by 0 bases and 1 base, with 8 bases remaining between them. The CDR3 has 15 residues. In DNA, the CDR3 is TGTGCCAGCAGCTTGGGAGGGGGTTCCTACAATGAGCAGTTCTTC. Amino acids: CASSLGGGSYNEQFF.

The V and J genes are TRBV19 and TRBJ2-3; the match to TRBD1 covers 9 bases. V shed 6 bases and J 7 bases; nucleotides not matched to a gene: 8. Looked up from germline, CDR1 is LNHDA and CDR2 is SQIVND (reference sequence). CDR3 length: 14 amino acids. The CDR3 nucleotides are TGTGCCAGTAGCCTGGACAGGGGCGGAAATACGCAGTATTTT. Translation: CASSLDRGGNTQYF.

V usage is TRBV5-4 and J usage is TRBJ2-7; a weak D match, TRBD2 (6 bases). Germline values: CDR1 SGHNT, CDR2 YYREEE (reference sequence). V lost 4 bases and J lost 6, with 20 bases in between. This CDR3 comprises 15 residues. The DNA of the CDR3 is TGTGCCAGCAGCCCGGAGGGGACTGGCCCTGGCGAGCAGTACTTC. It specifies CASSPEGTGPGEQYF.

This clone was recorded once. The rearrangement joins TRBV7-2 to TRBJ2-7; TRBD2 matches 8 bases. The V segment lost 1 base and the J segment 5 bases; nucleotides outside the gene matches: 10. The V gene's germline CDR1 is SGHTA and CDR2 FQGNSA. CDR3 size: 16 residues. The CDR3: CASSLEPAGVVHEQYF. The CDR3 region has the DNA TGTGCCAGCAGCTTAGAACCAGCGGGAGTAGTTCACGAGCAGTACTTC.

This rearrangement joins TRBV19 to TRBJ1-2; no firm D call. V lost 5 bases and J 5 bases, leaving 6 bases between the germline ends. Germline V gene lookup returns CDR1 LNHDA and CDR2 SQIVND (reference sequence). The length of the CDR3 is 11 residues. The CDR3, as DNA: TGTGCCAGTAGTGACTTATATGGCTACACCTTC. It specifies CASSDLYGYTF.

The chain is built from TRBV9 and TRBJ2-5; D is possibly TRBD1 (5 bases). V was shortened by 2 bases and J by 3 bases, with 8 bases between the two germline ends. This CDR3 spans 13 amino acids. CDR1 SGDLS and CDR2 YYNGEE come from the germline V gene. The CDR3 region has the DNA TGTGCCAGCAGCGTCCAGGGCGAAGAGACCCAGTACTTC. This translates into CASSVQGEETQYF.